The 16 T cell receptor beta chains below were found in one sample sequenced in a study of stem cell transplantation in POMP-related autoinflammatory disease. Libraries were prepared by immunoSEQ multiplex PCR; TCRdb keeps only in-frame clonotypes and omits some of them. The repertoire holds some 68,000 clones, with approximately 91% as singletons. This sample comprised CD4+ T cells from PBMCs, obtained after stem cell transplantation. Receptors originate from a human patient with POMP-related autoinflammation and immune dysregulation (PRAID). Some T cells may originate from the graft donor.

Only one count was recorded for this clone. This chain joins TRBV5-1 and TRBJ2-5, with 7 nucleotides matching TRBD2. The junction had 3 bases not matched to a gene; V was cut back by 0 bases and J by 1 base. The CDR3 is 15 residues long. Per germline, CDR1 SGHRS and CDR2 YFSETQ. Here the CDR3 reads CASSLARGVQETQYF. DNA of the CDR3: TGCGCCAGCAGCTTGGCCCGGGGGGTCCAAGAGACCCAGTACTTC.

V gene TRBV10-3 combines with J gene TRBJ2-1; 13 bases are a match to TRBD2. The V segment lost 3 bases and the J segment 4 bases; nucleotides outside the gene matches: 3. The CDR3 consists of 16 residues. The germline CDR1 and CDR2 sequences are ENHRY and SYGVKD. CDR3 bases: TGTGCCATCAGTGACCCGACTAGCGGGAGGTACAATGAGCAGTTCTTC. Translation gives CAISDPTSGRYNEQFF.

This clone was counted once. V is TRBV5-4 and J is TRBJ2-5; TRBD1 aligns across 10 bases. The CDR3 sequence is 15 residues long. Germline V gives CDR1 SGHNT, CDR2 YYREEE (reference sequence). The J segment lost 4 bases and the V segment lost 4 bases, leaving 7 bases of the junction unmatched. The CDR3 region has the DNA TGTGCCAGCAGCCCGGGACAGGGGCGGGGAGAGACCCAGTACTTC. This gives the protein CASSPGQGRGETQYF.

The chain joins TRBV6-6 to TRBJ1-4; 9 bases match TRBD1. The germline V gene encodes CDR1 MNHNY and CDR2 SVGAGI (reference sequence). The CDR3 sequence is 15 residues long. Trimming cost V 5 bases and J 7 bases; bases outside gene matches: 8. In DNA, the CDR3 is TGTGCCAGCAGTCCCCGGACAGGGGTGGGTGAAAAACTGTTTTTT. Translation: CASSPRTGVGEKLFF.

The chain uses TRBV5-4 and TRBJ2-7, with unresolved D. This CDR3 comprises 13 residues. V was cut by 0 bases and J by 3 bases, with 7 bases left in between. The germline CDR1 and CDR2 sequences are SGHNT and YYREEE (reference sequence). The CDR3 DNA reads TGTGCCAGCAGCTTGGCACTGGGCTACGAGCAGTACGTC. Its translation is CASSLALGYEQYV.

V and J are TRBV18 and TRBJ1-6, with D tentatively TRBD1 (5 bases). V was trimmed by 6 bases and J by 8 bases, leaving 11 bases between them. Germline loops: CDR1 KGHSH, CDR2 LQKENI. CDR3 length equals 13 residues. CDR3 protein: CASSPTQDSPLHF. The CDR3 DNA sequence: TGTGCCAGCTCGCCCACACAGGATTCACCCCTCCACTTT.

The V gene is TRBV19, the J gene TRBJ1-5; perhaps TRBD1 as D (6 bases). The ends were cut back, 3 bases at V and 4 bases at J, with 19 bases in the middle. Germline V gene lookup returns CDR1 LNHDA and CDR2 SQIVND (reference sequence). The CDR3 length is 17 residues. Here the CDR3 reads CASSIPPPTGLNQPQHF. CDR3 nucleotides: TGTGCCAGTAGTATCCCCCCCCCGACAGGACTGAATCAGCCCCAGCATTTT.

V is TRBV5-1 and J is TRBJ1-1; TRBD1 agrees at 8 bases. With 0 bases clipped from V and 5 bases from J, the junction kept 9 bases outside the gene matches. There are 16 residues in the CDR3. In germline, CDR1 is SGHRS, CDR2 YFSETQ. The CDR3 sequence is CASSLVYRGVGTEAFF. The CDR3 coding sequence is TGCGCCAGCAGCTTGGTTTACAGGGGGGTTGGAACTGAAGCTTTCTTT.

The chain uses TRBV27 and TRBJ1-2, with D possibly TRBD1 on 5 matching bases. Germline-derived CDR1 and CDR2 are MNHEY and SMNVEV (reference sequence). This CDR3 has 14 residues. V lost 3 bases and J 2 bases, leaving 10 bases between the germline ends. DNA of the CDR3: TGTGCCAGCAGTTTGGGGGGAAGGAACTATGGCTACACCTTC. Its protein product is CASSLGGRNYGYTF.

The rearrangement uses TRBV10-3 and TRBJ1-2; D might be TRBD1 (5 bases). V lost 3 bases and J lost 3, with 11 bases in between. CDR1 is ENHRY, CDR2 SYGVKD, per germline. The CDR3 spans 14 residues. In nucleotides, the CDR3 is TGTGCCATCAGTGATTCTTTACAGGACTATGGCTACACCTTC. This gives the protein CAISDSLQDYGYTF.

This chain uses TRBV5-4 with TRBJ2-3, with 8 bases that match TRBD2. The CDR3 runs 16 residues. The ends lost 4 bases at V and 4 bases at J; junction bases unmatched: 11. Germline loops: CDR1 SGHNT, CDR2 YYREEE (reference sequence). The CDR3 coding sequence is TGTGCCAGCAGCCCCGTGCGGGGGGCCCTCGCAGATACGCAGTATTTT. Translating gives CASSPVRGALADTQYF. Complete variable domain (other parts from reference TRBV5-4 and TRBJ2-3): ETGVTQSPTHLIKTRGQQVTLRCSSQSGHNTVSWYQQALGQGPQFIFQYYREEENGRGNFPPRFSGLQFPNYSSELNVNALELDDSALYLCASSPVRGALADTQYFGPGTRLTVL.

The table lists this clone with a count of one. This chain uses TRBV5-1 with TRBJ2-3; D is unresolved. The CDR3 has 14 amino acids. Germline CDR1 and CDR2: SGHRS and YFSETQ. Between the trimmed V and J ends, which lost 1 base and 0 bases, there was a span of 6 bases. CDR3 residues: CASSLRFSTDTQYF. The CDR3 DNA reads TGCGCCAGCAGCTTGCGGTTTAGCACAGATACGCAGTATTTT.

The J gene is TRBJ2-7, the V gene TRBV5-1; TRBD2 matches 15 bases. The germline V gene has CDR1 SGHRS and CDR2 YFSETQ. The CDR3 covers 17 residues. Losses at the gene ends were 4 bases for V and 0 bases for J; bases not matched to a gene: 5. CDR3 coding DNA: TGCGCCAGCAGCACGGGACTAGCGGGAGGACCCTCCTACGAGCAGTACTTC. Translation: CASSTGLAGGPSYEQYF. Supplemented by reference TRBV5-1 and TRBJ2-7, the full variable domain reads KAGVTQTPRYLIKTRGQQVTLSCSPISGHRSVSWYQQTPGQGLQFLFEYFSETQRNKGNFPGRFSGRQFSNSRSEMNVSTLELGDSALYLCASSTGLAGGPSYEQYFGPGTRLTVT.

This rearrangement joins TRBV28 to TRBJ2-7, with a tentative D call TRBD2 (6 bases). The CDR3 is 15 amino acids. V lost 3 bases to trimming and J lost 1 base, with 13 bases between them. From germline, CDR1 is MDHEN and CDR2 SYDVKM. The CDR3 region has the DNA TGTGCCAGCAGTTTGGCCGGACTACTATCCTACGAGCAGTACTTC. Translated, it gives CASSLAGLLSYEQYF.

The CDR3 DNA sequence: TGTGCCAGCAGCTTTACCGGGACTAGCGGGACCGCCTACGAGCAGTACTTC. This translates into CASSFTGTSGTAYEQYF. The chain recombines TRBV7-8 with TRBJ2-7; 13 nucleotides agree with TRBD2. This CDR3 has 17 residues. Trimming took 3 bases from V and 2 from J; bases not matched to a gene: 7. Germline V gene data show CDR1 as SGHVS and CDR2 as FQNEAQ.

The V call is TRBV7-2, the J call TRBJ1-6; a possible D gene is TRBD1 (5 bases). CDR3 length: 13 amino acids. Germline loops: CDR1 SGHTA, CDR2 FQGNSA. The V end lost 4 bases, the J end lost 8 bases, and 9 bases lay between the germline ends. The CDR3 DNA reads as TGTGCCAGCAGCTCAGGGACCCATTCACCCCTCCACTTT. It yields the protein CASSSGTHSPLHF.